The 7 T cell receptor beta chains listed next were all sequenced from one sample in a study of OX40 agonist ivuxolimab in advanced cancers. TCRdb's copy holds only in-frame clones and misses some; the assay was immunoSEQ multiplex PCR. The sample has approximately 70,000 clones; 82% are singletons. The sample consisted of CD4+ or CD8+ T cells sorted from blood, taken in a trial of the OX40 agonist ivuxolimab. These receptors originate from an adult with an advanced solid tumor such as melanoma, head and neck, liver or kidney cancer.

Only a few counts were recorded for this clone. V gene TRBV29-1 combines with J gene TRBJ2-2; no firm D call. Trimming took 6 bases from V and 4 from J, leaving 6 bases between them. Germline CDR1 and CDR2: SQVTM and ANQGSEA. The CDR3 is made up of 11 amino acids. As DNA, the CDR3 is TGCAGCGTCATAATCACCGGGGAGCTGTTTTTT. Translation gives CSVIITGELFF.

This clone was observed once. The chain recombines TRBV7-2 with TRBJ2-3, with D possibly matching TRBD1 (7 bases). Trimming took off 5 bases at V and 2 bases at J, with 20 bases between the two ends. CDR3 length: 17 amino acids. Per germline, CDR1 SGHTA and CDR2 FQGNSA. CDR3 DNA: TGTGCCAGCAGCAGGGACAGACGGGGAGGTCCCACAGATACGCAGTATTTT. Its translation is CASSRDRRGGPTDTQYF.

The chain recombines TRBV4-1 with TRBJ1-5; D is uncertain. The CDR3 runs to 18 residues. In germline, CDR1 is MGHRA, CDR2 YSYEKL. V lost 1 base and J 0 bases, leaving 16 bases between the germline ends. The CDR3: CASSQGEKVRDSNQPQHF. The CDR3 DNA sequence: TGCGCCAGCAGCCAAGGGGAAAAGGTTCGGGATAGCAATCAGCCCCAGCATTTT.

This chain links TRBV13 with TRBJ2-1, with 12 bases lining up with TRBD2. Per germline, CDR1 PRHDT and CDR2 FYEKMQ (reference sequence). The CDR3 runs 17 residues. The trim removed 2 bases at V and 5 bases at J, leaving 7 bases unmatched. This CDR3 is CASSLRRLAGVDNEQFF. Written as DNA, the CDR3 is TGTGCCAGCAGCTTACGCCGACTAGCGGGAGTGGACAATGAGCAGTTCTTC.

The V gene is TRBV7-9, the J gene TRBJ1-5; no clear D. This CDR3 is built from 17 residues. V lost 0 bases, J lost 4 bases, and 16 bases lay in between. CDR1 and CDR2 (germline): SEHNR, FQNEAQ (reference sequence). CDR3 coding DNA: TGTGCCAGCAGCTTAGCCGGAGCTGTGGGCCTAAATCAGCCCCAGCATTTT. Translated: CASSLAGAVGLNQPQHF.

This rearrangement joins TRBV6-1 to TRBJ1-1; 7 bases map to TRBD1. Unmatched junction bases numbered 3, after V lost 5 bases and J lost 0 bases. CDR1 MNHNS and CDR2 SASEGT come from the germline V gene. This CDR3 region has 14 residues. CDR3 sequence (DNA): TGTGCCAGCAGTCAGGGACAGATGAACACTGAAGCTTTCTTT. Protein product: CASSQGQMNTEAFF.

This rearrangement joins TRBV5-6 to TRBJ2-7; 12 nucleotides align to TRBD1. The CDR3 extends over 16 amino acids. Germline CDR1 reads SGHDT; CDR2 reads YYEEEE. V shed 3 bases and J 1 base; nucleotides not matched to a gene: 5. The CDR3 loop is CASSWDRGPQSYEQYF. CDR3 sequence (DNA): TGTGCCAGCAGCTGGGACAGGGGGCCTCAGTCCTACGAGCAGTACTTC.